This T cell receptor (beta chain) was retrieved from a study of shared clonotypes between healthy human individuals. As for the study in general: Three CD4 naive, three CD4 memory, two CD8 naive and one CD8 memory plate were used per donor.

Each subset's genomic DNA was split evenly across several immunoSEQ plates. This table comes from immunoSEQ multiplex PCR, and its TCRdb copy is limited to in-frame clones, with some not included. The profile shows over 2 million clones, just under 95% of them singletons. General observations from the study: Naive CD4 clonotypes were shared across a handful of donors at roughly 5%. Since donors were few, the genetic and exposure-history diversity represented was limited.

V dropped 1 base and J dropped 4 bases, with 12 bases sitting between them. Germline CDR1 and CDR2: SGDLS and YYNGEE. The CDR3 consists of 15 residues. With respect to this clone: No antigen is known for it.

The source is a young man in good health. Some clones in this sample may be carry-over from other donors' samples. Sequenced input: naive CD4+ T cells from PBMCs. The subset was: CD45RA+ positively selected. V usage is TRBV9 and J usage is TRBJ1-3; D is undetermined. In nucleotides, the CDR3 is TGTGCCAGCAGCGTAACCCCCAGGACCGGAAACACCATATATTTT. Residues: CASSVTPRTGNTIYF.